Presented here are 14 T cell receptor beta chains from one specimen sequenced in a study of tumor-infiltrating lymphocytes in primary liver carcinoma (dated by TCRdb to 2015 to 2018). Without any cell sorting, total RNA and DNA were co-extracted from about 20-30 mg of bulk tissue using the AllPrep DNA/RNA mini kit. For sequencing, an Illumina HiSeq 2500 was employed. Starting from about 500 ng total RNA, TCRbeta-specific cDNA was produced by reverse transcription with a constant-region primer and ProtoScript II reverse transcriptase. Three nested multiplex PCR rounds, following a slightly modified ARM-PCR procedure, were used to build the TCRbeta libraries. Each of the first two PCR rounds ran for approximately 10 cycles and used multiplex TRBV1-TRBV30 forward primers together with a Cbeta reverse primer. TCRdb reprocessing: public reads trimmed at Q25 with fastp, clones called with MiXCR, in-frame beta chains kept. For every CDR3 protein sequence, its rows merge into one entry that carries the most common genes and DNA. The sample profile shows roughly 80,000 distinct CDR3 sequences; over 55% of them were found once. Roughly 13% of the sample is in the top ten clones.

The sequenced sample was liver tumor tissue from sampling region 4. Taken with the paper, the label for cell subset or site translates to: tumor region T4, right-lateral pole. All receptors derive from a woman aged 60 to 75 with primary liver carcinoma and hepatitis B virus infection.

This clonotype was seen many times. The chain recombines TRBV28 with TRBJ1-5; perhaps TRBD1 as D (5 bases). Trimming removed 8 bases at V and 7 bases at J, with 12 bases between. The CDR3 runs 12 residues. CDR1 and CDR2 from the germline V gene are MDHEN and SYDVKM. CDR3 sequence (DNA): TGTGCCAGCTGGGCGGGGCACCAGCCCCAGCATTTT. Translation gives CASWAGHQPQHF.

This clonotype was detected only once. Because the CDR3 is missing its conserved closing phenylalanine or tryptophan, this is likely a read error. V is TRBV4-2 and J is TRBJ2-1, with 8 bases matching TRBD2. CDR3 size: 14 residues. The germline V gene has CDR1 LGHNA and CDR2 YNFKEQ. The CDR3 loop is CASNQGAGGNEQFS. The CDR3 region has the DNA TGTGCCAGCAACCAAGGGGCGGGAGGCAATGAGCAGTTCTCC.

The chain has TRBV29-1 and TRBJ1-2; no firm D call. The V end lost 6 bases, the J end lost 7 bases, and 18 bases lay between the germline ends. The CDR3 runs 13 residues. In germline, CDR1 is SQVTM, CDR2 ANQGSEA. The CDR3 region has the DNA TGCAGCGTCGAACGTCTGCTGGAGGGTGGCTACACCTTC. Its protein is CSVERLLEGGYTF.

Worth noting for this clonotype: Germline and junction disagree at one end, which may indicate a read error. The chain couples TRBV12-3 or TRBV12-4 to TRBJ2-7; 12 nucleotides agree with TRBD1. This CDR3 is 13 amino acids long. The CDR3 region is CSSSPSGDRGQYF. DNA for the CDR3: TGTAGCAGCAGTCCGTCAGGGGACAGGGGGCAGTACTTT.

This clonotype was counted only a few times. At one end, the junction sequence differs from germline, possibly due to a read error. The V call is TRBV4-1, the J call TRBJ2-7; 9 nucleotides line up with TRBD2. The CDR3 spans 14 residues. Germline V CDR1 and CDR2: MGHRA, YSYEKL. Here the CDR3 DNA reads TGTGCCAGCAGCCCCGCGGGGGGGGTCTACGAGCAGTACTTC. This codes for CASSPAGGVYEQYF.

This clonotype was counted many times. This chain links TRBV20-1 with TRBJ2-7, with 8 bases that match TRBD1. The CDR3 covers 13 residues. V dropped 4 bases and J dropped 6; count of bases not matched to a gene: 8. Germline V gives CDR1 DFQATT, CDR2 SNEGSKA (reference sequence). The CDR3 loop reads CSANGDRRIEQYF. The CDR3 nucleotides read TGCAGTGCTAACGGGGACAGGAGAATCGAGCAGTACTTC.

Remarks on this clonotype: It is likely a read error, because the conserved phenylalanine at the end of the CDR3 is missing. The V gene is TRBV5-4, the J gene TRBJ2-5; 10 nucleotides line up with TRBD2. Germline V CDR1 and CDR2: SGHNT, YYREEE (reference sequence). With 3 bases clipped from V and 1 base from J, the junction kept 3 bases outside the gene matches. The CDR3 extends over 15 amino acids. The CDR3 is CASSSRTSGQETQYL. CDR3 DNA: TGTGCCAGCAGCTCCAGGACTAGCGGCCAAGAGACCCAGTACTTA.

The CDR3 sequence is CAISDYSVIASYEQYF. The CDR3 coding sequence is TGTGCCATCAGTGATTATTCCGTGATAGCCTCCTACGAGCAGTACTTC. The V and J genes are TRBV10-3 and TRBJ2-7; no definite D call. Trimming pared 3 bases from V and 0 bases from J, leaving 15 bases between. Germline values: CDR1 ENHRY, CDR2 SYGVKD. The CDR3 covers 16 residues.

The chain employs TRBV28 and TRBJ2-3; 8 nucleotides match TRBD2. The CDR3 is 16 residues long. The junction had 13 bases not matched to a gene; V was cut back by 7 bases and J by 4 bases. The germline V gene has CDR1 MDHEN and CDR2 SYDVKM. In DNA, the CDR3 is TGTGCCAGCAACCCACAGGGACTAGGTTATCCAGATACGCAGTATTTT. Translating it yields CASNPQGLGYPDTQYF.

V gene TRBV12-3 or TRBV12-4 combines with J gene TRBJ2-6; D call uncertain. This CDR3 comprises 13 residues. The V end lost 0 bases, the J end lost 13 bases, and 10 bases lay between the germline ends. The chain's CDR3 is CASSLAAGKVLTF. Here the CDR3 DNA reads TGTGCCAGCAGTTTAGCGGCTGGCAAGGTCCTGACTTTC.

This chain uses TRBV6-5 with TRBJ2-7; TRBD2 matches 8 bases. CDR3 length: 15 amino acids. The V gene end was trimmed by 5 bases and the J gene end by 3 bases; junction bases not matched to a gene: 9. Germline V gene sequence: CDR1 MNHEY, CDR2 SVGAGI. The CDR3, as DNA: TGTGCCAGCAGTGTGGCGGCGGGAGGATACTACGAGCAGTACTTC. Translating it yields CASSVAAGGYYEQYF.

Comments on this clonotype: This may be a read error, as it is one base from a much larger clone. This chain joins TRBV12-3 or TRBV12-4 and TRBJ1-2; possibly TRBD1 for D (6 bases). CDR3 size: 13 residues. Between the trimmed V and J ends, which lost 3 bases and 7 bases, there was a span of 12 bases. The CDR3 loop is CASSFGPGAGYTF. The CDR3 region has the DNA TGTGCCAGCAGTTTCGGGCCGGGGGCTGGCTACACCTTC.

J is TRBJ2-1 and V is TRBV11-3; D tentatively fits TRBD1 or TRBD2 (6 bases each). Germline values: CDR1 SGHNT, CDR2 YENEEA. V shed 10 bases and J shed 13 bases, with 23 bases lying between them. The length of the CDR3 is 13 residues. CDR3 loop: CANSVGGYSEQFF. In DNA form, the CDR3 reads TGTGCCAACAGTGTCGGGGGCTACAGTGAACAGTTCTTC.

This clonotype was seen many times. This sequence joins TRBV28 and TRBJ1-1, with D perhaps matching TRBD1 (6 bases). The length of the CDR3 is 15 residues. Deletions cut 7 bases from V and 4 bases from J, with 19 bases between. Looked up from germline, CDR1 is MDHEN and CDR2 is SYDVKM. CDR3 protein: CASTSGGAGGTEAFF. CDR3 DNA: TGTGCCAGCACCTCGGGGGGGGCTGGGGGCACTGAAGCTTTCTTT.